This T cell receptor beta chain was profiled in a study of T cells expressing NK-cell markers. About the research overall: In the group of eight sequenced donors, seven were HCMV-seropositive and one was seronegative. Points from the study as a whole: Dominant NKG2C+ clonotypes accounted for about 1.0-8% of CD8+ T cells in a handful of donors.

In the case of this clonotype: Its antigen is undetermined.

CDR1 is SGHAT, CDR2 FQNNGV, per germline. The CDR3 covers 17 residues. TCRdb reworked the 5' RACE reads into one entry per CDR3 protein, no DNA. The sample holds 550,000 to 600,000 distinct CDR3 sequences. The chain has TRBV11-2 and TRBJ2-2. Sequencing was done on a sample of blood T cells: a sorted CD56 or NKG2C T cell subset, CD4+ or CD8+ T cells, or bulk PBMC T cells (not recorded which). This clonotype originated in a man younger than 30 in good health. The CDR3 sequence is CASSLVVGSWNTGELFF.